The clone carrying this TCR beta chain was seen many times. The sample is drawn from a study of neurological immune-mediated disorders. One entry per CDR3 protein results from TCRdb running MiXCR on the 5' RACE reads. Of tens of thousands of distinct CDR3 sequences in the sample, less than 15% were seen once. From germline, CDR1 is SGHRS and CDR2 YFSETQ. The length of the CDR3 is 16 residues. Trimming removed 0 bases from V and 8 bases from J; junction bases left unmatched: 10. V usage is TRBV5-1 and J usage is TRBJ2-1; 8 bases fit TRBD2. What was sequenced was PBMCs. This clonotype was obtained from a woman in her fifties or sixties in good health. CDR3 bases: TGCGCCAGCAGCTTGGAACCGGGAGGGCCAGTAGATGAGCAGTTCTTC. It specifies CASSLEPGGPVDEQFF.